The entry below describes one T cell receptor beta chain. Its cognate antigen is unknown. The record originates from a study of T cells expressing NK-cell markers. At the level of the study: CD3+CD56+NKG2C+, CD3+CD56+NKG2C- and CD3+CD56-NKG2C+ T cells, once sorted, supplied the TCR beta repertoires. HCMV serostatus: seven of eight sequenced donors positive, one negative.

CDR3 length: 15 amino acids. The V gene's germline CDR1 is MNHEY and CDR2 SVGAGI. Study observations and caveats: These same clonotypes (in several donors) also led the CD3+CD56-NKG2C+ fraction.

One entry per CDR3 protein, without DNA, is what TCRdb gives after re-calling the 5' RACE reads. The record lists about 540,000 distinct CDR3 sequences, of which the ten most abundant hold 3.5% to 4.5%. The specimen sequenced was blood T cells: a sorted CD56 or NKG2C T cell subset, CD4+ or CD8+ T cells, or bulk PBMC T cells (not recorded which). This chain connects TRBV6-5 to TRBJ2-7; lacking DNA, the TRBD1 call made by TCRdb goes unchecked. The TCR comes from a young man in good health. This CDR3 reads CASSYTNRENYEQYF.